The T cell receptor (beta chain) under discussion was sequenced for a study of T cell repertoires in cytomegalovirus infection. CDR1 is SGHVT, CDR2 SQSDAQ, per germline. The CDR3 runs to 13 residues. Trimming took 5 bases from V and 4 from J, leaving 12 bases between them. TCRdb reprocessed the reads with MiXCR, giving one entry per CDR3 protein. The sample has 630,000 or so distinct CDR3 sequences, approximately 24% seen once. The TCR was taken from a human donor in good health (CMV status not recorded). Some clones in this sample may be carry-over from other donors' samples. This chain uses TRBV7-4 with TRBJ2-7; D call uncertain. The sequenced sample consisted of CD8+ T cells from PBMCs. The CDR3 region has the DNA TGTGCCAGCAGCGGCCCGAAGTTGTACGAGCAGTACTTC. It specifies CASSGPKLYEQYF.